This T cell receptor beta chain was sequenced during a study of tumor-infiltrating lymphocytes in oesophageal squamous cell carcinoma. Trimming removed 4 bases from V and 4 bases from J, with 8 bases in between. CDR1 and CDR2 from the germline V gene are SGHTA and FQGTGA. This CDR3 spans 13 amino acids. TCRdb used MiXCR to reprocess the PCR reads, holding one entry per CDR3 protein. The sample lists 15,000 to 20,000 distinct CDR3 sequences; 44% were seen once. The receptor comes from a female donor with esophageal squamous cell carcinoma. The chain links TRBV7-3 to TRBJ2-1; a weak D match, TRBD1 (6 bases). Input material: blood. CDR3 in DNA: TGTGCCAGCAGCTCAGGGGCGTACAATGAGCAGTTCTTC. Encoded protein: CASSSGAYNEQFF.